The table lists the clone carrying this TCR beta chain with a few counts. Authors' data handling: Nucleated cell number was recorded as an estimate derived from reference gene primer amplification. Only in-frame clones appear in the TCRdb table, and some are missing; sequencing was by immunoSEQ multiplex PCR. From that table come the V and J calls and clone size; the DNA was used to work out D and trimming. The table has fewer than 250,000 clones, around 81% seen once. V shed 0 bases, J shed 7 bases, and the junction held 2 bases outside the gene matches. The CDR3 is 14 amino acids. CDR1 MGHRA and CDR2 YSYEKL come from the germline V gene. This sample is drawn from a study of blood T cell repertoires in COVID-19.

The rearrangement joins TRBV4-1 to TRBJ2-1; TRBD2 matches 8 bases. The receptor comes from an older woman with active or convalescent COVID-19. The sequenced sample was peripheral blood. CDR3 nucleotides: TGCGCCAGCAGCCAAGAAACTAGCGGAAATGAGCAGTTCTTC. This translates into CASSQETSGNEQFF.